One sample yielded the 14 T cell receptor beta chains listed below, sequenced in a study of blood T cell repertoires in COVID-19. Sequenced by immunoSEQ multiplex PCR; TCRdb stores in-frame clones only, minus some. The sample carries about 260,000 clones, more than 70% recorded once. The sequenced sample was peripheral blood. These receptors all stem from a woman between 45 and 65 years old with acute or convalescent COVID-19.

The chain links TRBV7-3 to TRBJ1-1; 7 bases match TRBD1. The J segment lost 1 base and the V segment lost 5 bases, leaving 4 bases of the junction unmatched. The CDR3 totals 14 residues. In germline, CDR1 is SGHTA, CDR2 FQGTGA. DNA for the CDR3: TGTGCCAGCAGCCGGACAGGATCGAACACTGAAGCTTTCTTT. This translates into CASSRTGSNTEAFF.

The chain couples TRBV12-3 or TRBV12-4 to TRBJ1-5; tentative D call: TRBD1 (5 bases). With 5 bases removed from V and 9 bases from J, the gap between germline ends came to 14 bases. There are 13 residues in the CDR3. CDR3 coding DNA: TGTGCCAGCAGTAAAGACAGCTTCAGGCCCCAGCATTTT. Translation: CASSKDSFRPQHF.

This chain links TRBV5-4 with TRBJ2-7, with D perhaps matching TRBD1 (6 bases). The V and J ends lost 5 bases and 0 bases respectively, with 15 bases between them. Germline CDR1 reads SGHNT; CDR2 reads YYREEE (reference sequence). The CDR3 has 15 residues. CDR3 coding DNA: TGTGCCAGCAGTTCAACCGACAGGAGCTCCTACGAGCAGTACTTC. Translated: CASSSTDRSSYEQYF.

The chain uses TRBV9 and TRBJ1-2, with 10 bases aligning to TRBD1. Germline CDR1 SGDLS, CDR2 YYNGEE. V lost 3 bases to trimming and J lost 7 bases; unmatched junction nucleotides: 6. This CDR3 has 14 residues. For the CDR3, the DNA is TGTGCCAGCAGCGCCGGGACAGGGGATCTTGGCTACACCTTC. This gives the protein CASSAGTGDLGYTF.

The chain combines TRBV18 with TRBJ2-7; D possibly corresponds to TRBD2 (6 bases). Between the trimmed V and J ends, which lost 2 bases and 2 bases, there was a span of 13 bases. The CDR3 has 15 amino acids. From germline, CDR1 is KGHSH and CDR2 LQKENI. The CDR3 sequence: CASSPSGVGAYEQYF. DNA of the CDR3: TGTGCCAGCTCACCATCGGGGGTAGGGGCCTACGAGCAGTACTTC. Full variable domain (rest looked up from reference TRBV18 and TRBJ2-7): NAGVMQNPRHLVRRRGQEARLRCSPMKGHSHVYWYRQLPEEGLKFMVYLQKENIIDESGMPKERFSAEFPKEGPSILRIQQVVRGDSAAYFCASSPSGVGAYEQYFGPGTRLTVT.

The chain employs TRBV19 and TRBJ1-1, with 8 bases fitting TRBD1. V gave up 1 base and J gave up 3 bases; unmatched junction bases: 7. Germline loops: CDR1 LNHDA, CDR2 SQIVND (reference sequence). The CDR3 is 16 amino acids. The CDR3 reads CASSIGVWGQDTEAFF. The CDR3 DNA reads TGTGCCAGTAGTATAGGTGTATGGGGACAGGACACTGAAGCTTTCTTT. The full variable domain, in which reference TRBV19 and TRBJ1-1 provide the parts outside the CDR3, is DGGITQSPKYLFRKEGQNVTLSCEQNLNHDAMYWYRQDPGQGLRLIYYSQIVNDFQKGDIAEGYSVSREKKESFPLTVTSAQKNPTAFYLCASSIGVWGQDTEAFFGQGTRLTVV.

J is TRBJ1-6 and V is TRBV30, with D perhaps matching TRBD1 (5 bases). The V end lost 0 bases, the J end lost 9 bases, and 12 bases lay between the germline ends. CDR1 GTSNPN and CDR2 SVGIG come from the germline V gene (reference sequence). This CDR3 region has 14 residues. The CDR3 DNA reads TGTGCCTGGAGTGTTGCGGGGGTTAGTTCACCCCTCCACTTT. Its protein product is CAWSVAGVSSPLHF.

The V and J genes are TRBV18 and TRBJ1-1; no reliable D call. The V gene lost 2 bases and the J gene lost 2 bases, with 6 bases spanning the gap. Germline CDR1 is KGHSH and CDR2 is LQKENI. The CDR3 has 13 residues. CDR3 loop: CASSPSLNTEAFF. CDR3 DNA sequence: TGTGCCAGCTCACCATCCCTTAACACTGAAGCTTTCTTT.

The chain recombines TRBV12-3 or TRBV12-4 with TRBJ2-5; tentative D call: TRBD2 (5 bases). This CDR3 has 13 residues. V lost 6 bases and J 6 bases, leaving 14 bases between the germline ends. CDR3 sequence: CASSLGGLQTQYF. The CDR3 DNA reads TGTGCCAGCAGCCTGGGCGGACTCCAGACCCAGTACTTC.

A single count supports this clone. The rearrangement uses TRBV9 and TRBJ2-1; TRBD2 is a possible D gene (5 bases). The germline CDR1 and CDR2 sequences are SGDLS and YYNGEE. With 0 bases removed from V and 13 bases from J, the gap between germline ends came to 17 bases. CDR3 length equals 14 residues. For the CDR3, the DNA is TGTGCCAGCAGCGTAGGGACGGGGAATCTCGATCAGTTCTTC. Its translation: CASSVGTGNLDQFF.

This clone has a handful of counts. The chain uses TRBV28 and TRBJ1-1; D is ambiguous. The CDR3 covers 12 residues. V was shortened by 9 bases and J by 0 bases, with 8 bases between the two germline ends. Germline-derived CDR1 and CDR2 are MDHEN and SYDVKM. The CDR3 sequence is CASLEVNTEAFF. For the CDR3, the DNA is TGTGCCAGTCTAGAGGTGAACACTGAAGCTTTCTTT.

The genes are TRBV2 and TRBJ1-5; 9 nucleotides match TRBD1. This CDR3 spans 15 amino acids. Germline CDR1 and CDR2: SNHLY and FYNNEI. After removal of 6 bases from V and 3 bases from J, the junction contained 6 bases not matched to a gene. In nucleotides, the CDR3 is TGTGCCAGCAGGCGACAGGGGGTTGCCAATCAGCCCCAGCATTTT. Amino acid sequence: CASRRQGVANQPQHF.

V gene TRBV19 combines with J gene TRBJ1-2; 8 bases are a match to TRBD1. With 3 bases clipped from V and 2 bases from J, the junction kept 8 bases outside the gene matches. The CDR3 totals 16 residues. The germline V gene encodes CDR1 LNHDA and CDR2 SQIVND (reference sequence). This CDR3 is CASSILTGAPNYGYTF. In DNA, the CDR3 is TGTGCCAGTAGTATTCTGACAGGGGCTCCGAACTATGGCTACACCTTC.

The CDR3 sequence: CASSPTRREGPHEQYF. DNA for the CDR3: TGTGCCAGCTCACCAACGCGGCGGGAGGGCCCCCACGAGCAGTACTTC. The V gene is TRBV18, the J gene TRBJ2-7, with 9 bases that match TRBD2. V was pared by 2 bases and J by 5 bases, with 10 bases of the junction left unmatched. The length of the CDR3 is 16 residues. Per the germline V gene, CDR1 is KGHSH and CDR2 is LQKENI. The full variable domain, completed using reference TRBV18 and TRBJ2-7, is NAGVMQNPRHLVRRRGQEARLRCSPMKGHSHVYWYRQLPEEGLKFMVYLQKENIIDESGMPKERFSAEFPKEGPSILRIQQVVRGDSAAYFCASSPTRREGPHEQYFGPGTRLTVT.